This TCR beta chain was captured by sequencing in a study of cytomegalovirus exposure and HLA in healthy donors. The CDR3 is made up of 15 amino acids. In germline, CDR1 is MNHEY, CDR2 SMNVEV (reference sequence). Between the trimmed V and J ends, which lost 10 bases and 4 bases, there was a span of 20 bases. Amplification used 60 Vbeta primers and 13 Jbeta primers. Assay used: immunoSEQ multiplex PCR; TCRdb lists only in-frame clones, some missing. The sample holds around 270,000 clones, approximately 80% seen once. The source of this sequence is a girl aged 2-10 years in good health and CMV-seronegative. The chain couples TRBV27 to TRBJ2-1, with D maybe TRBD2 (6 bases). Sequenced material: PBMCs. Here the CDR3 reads CATLKAPGVYNEQFF. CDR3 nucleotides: TGTGCCACCCTTAAAGCCCCGGGAGTATACAATGAGCAGTTCTTC.